The clone carrying this T cell receptor (beta chain) has only a few counts. What it recognizes is unknown. The entry originates in a study of T cell repertoires in cytomegalovirus infection. TCRdb fed the reads into MiXCR, producing one record per CDR3 protein. The sample yields approximately 500,000 distinct CDR3 sequences, 16% seen once. Overall study results and limits: The cumulative frequency of public TCR beta families distinguished individuals who carried CMV together with the relevant HLA.

The CDR3 length is 17 residues. Germline trimming cut 7 bases from V and 7 bases from J; bases unmatched to any gene: 17. In germline, CDR1 is MNHEY, CDR2 SMNVEV (reference sequence). The sequenced sample was CD8+ T cells from PBMCs. This sequence was found in a human donor in good health (CMV status not recorded). Some clones in this sample may be carry-over from other donors' samples. This chain connects TRBV27 to TRBJ2-2; TRBD2 matches 8 bases. The CDR3 DNA is TGTGCCAGCACAAACTCAGCGGGAGAGTATTTTAGCGGGGAGCTGTTTTTT. This gives the protein CASTNSAGEYFSGELFF.